The next 16 T cell receptor beta chains were all read from a single sample in a study of blood T cell repertoires in COVID-19. Generated by immunoSEQ multiplex PCR, the TCRdb table keeps only in-frame clones and is missing some. The sample lists 210,000 or so clones, 80% to 90% seen once, with approximately 5.1% in the top ten. The sequencing input was peripheral blood. The receptor source for this set is a woman between 70 and 85 years old with active or convalescent COVID-19.

The gene calls are TRBV2 and TRBJ1-2, with 8 positions matching TRBD1. The CDR3 covers 15 residues. J lost 4 bases, V lost 4 bases, and 8 bases had no gene match. Germline loops: CDR1 SNHLY, CDR2 FYNNEI. CDR3 DNA: TGTGCCAGCAGTGCGAACCAGGGGGCGATCTATGGCTACACCTTC. It codes for CASSANQGAIYGYTF.

The chain recombines TRBV19 with TRBJ1-5; a possible D gene is TRBD1 (5 bases). The CDR3 is made up of 17 amino acids. Trimming cost V 4 bases and J 4 bases, with 20 bases left between them. Germline CDR1 and CDR2: LNHDA and SQIVND (reference sequence). The CDR3, as DNA: TGTGCCAGTAGTAACCCCCCAGGAGGGGTGAGAAATCAGCCCCAGCATTTT. Translation gives CASSNPPGGVRNQPQHF.

V gene TRBV3-1 (or the pseudogene TRBV3-2) combines with J gene TRBJ1-2, with 9 positions matching TRBD1. The CDR3 has 16 residues. Germline V gene data show CDR1 as LGHDT and CDR2 as YNNKEL (reference sequence). The V gene end was trimmed by 8 bases and the J gene end by 7 bases; junction bases not matched to a gene: 17. CDR3 coding DNA: TGTGCCAGCTCGTTAGGGAGGACAGGGGCAGGTGGTGGCTACACCTTC. Amino acids: CASSLGRTGAGGGYTF.

V usage is TRBV9 and J usage is TRBJ2-4, with 11 bases identical to TRBD1. V lost 4 bases and J lost 5; bases outside the gene matches: 8. Germline lookup yields CDR1 SGDLS and CDR2 YYNGEE. CDR3 size: 16 residues. The CDR3 is CASSSLDRGPQNIQYF. The CDR3 DNA is TGTGCCAGCAGCTCCTTGGACAGGGGGCCACAAAACATTCAGTACTTC. Drawing the rest from reference TRBV9 and TRBJ2-4, the complete variable domain is DSGVTQTPKHLITATGQRVTLRCSPRSGDLSVYWYQQSLDQGLQFLIQYYNGEERAKGNILERFSAQQFPDLHSELNLSSLELGDSALYFCASSSLDRGPQNIQYFGAGTRLSVL.

The J gene is TRBJ2-5, the V gene TRBV4-2; 7 nucleotides align to TRBD2. V lost 3 bases to trimming and J lost 4 bases; unmatched junction nucleotides: 14. CDR3 size: 17 residues. CDR1 and CDR2 from the germline V gene are LGHNA and YNFKEQ. The CDR3 loop is CASSQGLGGFLGETQYF. In DNA form, the CDR3 reads TGTGCCAGCAGCCAGGGGCTGGGGGGGTTCTTGGGAGAGACCCAGTACTTC.

J is TRBJ1-5 and V is TRBV19; the match to TRBD1 covers 7 bases. V gave up 3 bases and J gave up 2 bases; unmatched junction bases: 7. CDR1 is LNHDA, CDR2 SQIVND, per germline (reference sequence). CDR3 length equals 16 residues. The CDR3 loop reads CASSILFTGGNQPQHF. CDR3 sequence (DNA): TGTGCCAGTAGTATCCTGTTTACAGGGGGCAATCAGCCCCAGCATTTT.

The V and J genes are TRBV24-1 and TRBJ2-3, with a weak D call TRBD2 (5 bases). CDR1 is KGHDR and CDR2 is SFDVKD in the germline V gene. The CDR3 spans 14 residues. V was clipped by 6 bases and J by 0 bases, with 9 bases between them. CDR3: CATSSGTSTDTQYF. The CDR3 DNA reads TGTGCCACCAGTAGCGGTACTAGCACAGATACGCAGTATTTT.

The chain links TRBV2 to TRBJ2-3, with TRBD2 matching over 12 bases. Trimming at V came to 10 bases and at J to 1 base, leaving 9 bases not matched to a gene. The germline gives CDR1 SNHLY, CDR2 FYNNEI. The CDR3 is 16 amino acids. The CDR3 region is CAITSGRSVGTDTQYF. The CDR3 DNA follows: TGTGCCATAACTAGCGGGAGGTCGGTCGGCACAGATACGCAGTATTTT.

The chain carries TRBV19 and TRBJ1-2; TRBD1 might be the D (6 bases). V was trimmed by 7 bases and J by 0 bases, leaving 12 bases between them. Germline CDR1 and CDR2: LNHDA and SQIVND (reference sequence). The CDR3 runs to 14 residues. In DNA, the CDR3 is TGTGCCAGTAAAACAGGGTCGTCTAACTATGGCTACACCTTC. This gives the protein CASKTGSSNYGYTF. The full variable domain, completed using reference TRBV19 and TRBJ1-2, is DGGITQSPKYLFRKEGQNVTLSCEQNLNHDAMYWYRQDPGQGLRLIYYSQIVNDFQKGDIAEGYSVSREKKESFPLTVTSAQKNPTAFYLCASKTGSSNYGYTFGSGTRLTVV.

The chain employs TRBV12-5 and TRBJ1-2; D possibly corresponds to TRBD1 (6 bases). V lost 6 bases, J lost 2 bases, and 13 bases lay in between. The germline CDR1 and CDR2 sequences are LGHNT and FRNRAP. There are 14 residues in the CDR3. The CDR3 DNA follows: TGTGCTAGTGGGTGGGGGCAGGGCAACTATGGCTACACCTTC. It codes for CASGWGQGNYGYTF. The full variable domain, completed using reference TRBV12-5 and TRBJ1-2, is DARVTQTPRHKVTEMGQEVTMRCQPILGHNTVFWYRQTMMQGLELLAYFRNRAPLDDSGMPKDRFSAEMPDATLATLKIQPSEPRDSAVYFCASGWGQGNYGYTFGSGTRLTVV.

The V call is TRBV23-1, the J call TRBJ2-7; weak D call: TRBD2 (6 bases). TRBV23-1 has ORF status, its function being uncertain. The CDR3 is 17 amino acids. Trimming pared 0 bases from V and 3 bases from J, leaving 18 bases between. The DNA of the CDR3 is TGCGCCAGCAGTCAATCGGTCGGGGGTCCCCCTCTCTACGAGCAGTACTTC. This gives the protein CASSQSVGGPPLYEQYF.

This chain connects TRBV7-8 to TRBJ1-6, with TRBD1 matching over 8 bases. CDR1 is SGHVS and CDR2 is FQNEAQ in the germline V gene. CDR3 size: 15 residues. The J segment lost 8 bases and the V segment lost 5 bases, leaving 8 bases of the junction unmatched. The CDR3 DNA reads TGTGCCAGCAGCCGGACAGGGACGTGGGATTCACCCCTCCACTTT. This translates into CASSRTGTWDSPLHF.

V usage is TRBV21-1 and J usage is TRBJ2-1; the table names TRBD1, a call not compared with the DNA. TRBV21-1 is labeled a pseudogene. CDR3 length: 18 amino acids. CDR3 DNA: TGTGCCAGCAGCAAAGGGGGACAGGGGGCAAGTTCCTACAATGAGCAGTTCTTC. It translates to CASSKGGQGASSYNEQFF.

This clone was seen many times. The chain links TRBV3-1 (or the pseudogene TRBV3-2) to TRBJ2-3; perhaps TRBD2 as D (6 bases). Germline CDR1 and CDR2: LGHDT and YNNKEL (reference sequence). The ends were cut back, 4 bases at V and 2 bases at J, with 16 bases in the middle. The CDR3 is made up of 16 amino acids. As DNA, the CDR3 is TGTGCCAGCAGCCGAGGCTCGGGACTTAACACAGATACGCAGTATTTT. Protein product: CASSRGSGLNTDTQYF.

The chain carries TRBV18 and TRBJ2-3, with D uncertain. V lost 0 bases and J lost 3, with 4 bases in between. Germline V gene sequence: CDR1 KGHSH, CDR2 LQKENI. The CDR3 contains 13 residues. CDR3 sequence (DNA): TGTGCCAGCTCACCACCTAAAACAGATACGCAGTATTTT. Its protein is CASSPPKTDTQYF.

J is TRBJ1-5 and V is TRBV7-2, with D possibly being TRBD1 (6 bases). Trimming pared 4 bases from V and 4 bases from J, leaving 14 bases between. The CDR3 has 15 amino acids. Germline CDR1 is SGHTA and CDR2 is FQGNSA. The CDR3 nucleotides are TGTGCCAGCAGCTCACAGGGAAGTGCGAATCAGCCCCAGCATTTT. Its translation is CASSSQGSANQPQHF.